This T cell receptor beta chain came from a study of OX40 agonist ivuxolimab in advanced cancers. Sequencing was performed with immunoSEQ multiplex PCR; in TCRdb, only in-frame clones are kept and a portion is missing. The sample has about 53,000 clones; over 65% are singletons. J lost 7 bases, V lost 6 bases, and 4 bases had no gene match. Germline V gene lookup returns CDR1 MNHEY and CDR2 SVGAGI. There are 14 residues in the CDR3. This chain uses TRBV6-5 with TRBJ1-4; 11 nucleotides line up with TRBD1. Sample: CD4+ or CD8+ T cells sorted from blood, taken in a trial of the OX40 agonist ivuxolimab. This receptor was identified in an adult with an advanced solid tumor such as melanoma, head and neck, liver or kidney cancer. This chain's CDR3 is CASRDRGRGEKLFF. In DNA, the CDR3 is TGTGCCAGCAGGGACAGGGGGCGCGGTGAAAAACTGTTTTTT.